A selection of T cell receptor beta chains follows, all from one sample in a study of T cell responses to AZD1222 COVID-19 vaccine. Only in-frame clones appear in the TCRdb table, and some are missing; sequencing was by immunoSEQ multiplex PCR. Of about 140,000 clones in the sample, roughly 92% were seen once. Source: peripheral blood, taken 28 days after the second AZD1222 dose. The receptor source for this set is an adult who received the AZD1222 COVID-19 vaccine. CDR3s include the opening cysteine and the closing phenylalanine or tryptophan. The order of the fields is J gene, clone size, V gene, D gene, CDR3 DNA, CDR3 protein. A D gene is named only where the DNA matches it firmly. Not all rows give a size; the values are once, few, many and, for expanded clones, a class.

>TRBJ2-2|.|TRBV6-5|TRBD1
TGTGCCAGCAGTCCCCGGGGACAGGACACCGGGGAGCTGTTTTTT
CASSPRGQDTGELFF
>TRBJ2-2|.|TRBV7-9|TRBD2
TGTGCCAGCAGCTTAGAGAGTTCTAGCGGACGGGAGCTGTTTTTT
CASSLESSSGRELFF
>TRBJ2-7|.|TRBV2|.
TGTGCCAGCAGTCTACCCCGGACAGTCTACGAGCAGTACTTC
CASSLPRTVYEQYF
>TRBJ2-2|.|TRBV27|TRBD2
TGTGCCAGCAGTTTAATTCTCTCTAGCGGGAGGGGGGAGCTGTTTTTT
CASSLILSSGRGELFF
>TRBJ1-2|.|TRBV2|.
TGTGCCAGCAGTATCGTACGGACACCTGGAAACTATGGCTACACCTTC
CASSIVRTPGNYGYTF
>TRBJ1-3|.|TRBV19|.
TGTGCCAGTAGTACCTCCGTGGAAGGGTCTGGAAACACCATATATTTT
CASSTSVEGSGNTIYF
>TRBJ1-4|.|TRBV25-1|TRBD1
TGTGCCAGCAGTGAATATAGGGGACAGGTTGATGAAAAACTGTTTTTT
CASSEYRGQVDEKLFF
>TRBJ2-7|.|TRBV27|TRBD2
TGTGCCAGCAGTTTTGGGGGGGGACCCTACGAGCAGTACTTC
CASSFGGGPYEQYF
>TRBJ1-2|.|TRBV18|.
TGTGCCAGCTCACCACCGGAAAAGTGGGGCTATGGCTACACCTTC
CASSPPEKWGYGYTF
>TRBJ2-6|few|TRBV4-1|TRBD1
TGCGCCAGCAGCCAATCAGGGGGAACTGGGGCCAACGTCCTGACTTTC
CASSQSGGTGANVLTF